This T cell receptor (beta chain) came from a study of blood T cell repertoires in COVID-19. At the level of the study: Samples representing acute and convalescent COVID-19 were sourced from the United States, Italy and Spain. PBMCs, B-cell-depleted T cells, or T cells were the source of the cDNA or gDNA that made up the material.

In the authors' workflow: The authors estimated nucleated cell counts from reference gene primer amplification. Using immunoSEQ multiplex PCR, the repertoire was profiled, and TCRdb retains in-frame clones only, with some absent. D and trimming come from the DNA, and the V and J calls and clone size come from that table. This table has about 190,000 clones, roughly nine tenths appearing once. With V trimmed by 7 bases and J by 3 bases, 5 bases remained unmatched. CDR3 length equals 14 residues. Germline CDR1 and CDR2: SGHTA and FQGNSA. Sequenced sample: peripheral blood. The TCR originated in a middle-aged man with acute or convalescent COVID-19. The chain is built from TRBV7-2 and TRBJ2-1, with 8 bases fitting TRBD1. The CDR3 DNA follows: TGTGCCAGCAAGGGGGACAGGTTCTACAATGAGCAGTTCTTC. Its translation: CASKGDRFYNEQFF. The full variable domain, completed using reference TRBV7-2 and TRBJ2-1, is GAGVSQSPSNKVTEKGKDVELRCDPISGHTALYWYRQSLGQGLEFLIYFQGNSAPDKSGLPSDRFSAERTGGSVSTLTIQRTQQEDSAVYLCASKGDRFYNEQFFGPGTRLTVL.